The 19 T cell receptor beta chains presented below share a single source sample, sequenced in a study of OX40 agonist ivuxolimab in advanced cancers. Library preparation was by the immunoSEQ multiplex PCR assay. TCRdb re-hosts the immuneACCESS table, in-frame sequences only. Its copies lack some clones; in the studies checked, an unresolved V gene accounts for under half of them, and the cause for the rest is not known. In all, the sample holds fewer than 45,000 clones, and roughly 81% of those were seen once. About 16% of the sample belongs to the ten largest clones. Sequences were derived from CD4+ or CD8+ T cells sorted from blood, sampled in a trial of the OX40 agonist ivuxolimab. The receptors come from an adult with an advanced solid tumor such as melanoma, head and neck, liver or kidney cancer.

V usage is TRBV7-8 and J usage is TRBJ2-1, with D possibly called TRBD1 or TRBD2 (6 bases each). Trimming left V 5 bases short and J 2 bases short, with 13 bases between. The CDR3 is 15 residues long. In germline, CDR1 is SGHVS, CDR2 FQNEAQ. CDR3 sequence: CASSRRGAPYNEQFF. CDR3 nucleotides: TGTGCCAGCAGCCGGAGGGGGGCGCCCTACAATGAGCAGTTCTTC.

CDR3 loop: CAASRVSGNTIYF. As DNA, the CDR3 is TGTGCCGCCTCAAGGGTCTCTGGAAACACCATATATTTT. V is TRBV11-2 and J is TRBJ1-3; unclear D gene. The germline V gene encodes CDR1 SGHAT and CDR2 FQNNGV. Deletions cut 11 bases from V and 0 bases from J, with 11 bases between. This CDR3 is built from 13 residues.

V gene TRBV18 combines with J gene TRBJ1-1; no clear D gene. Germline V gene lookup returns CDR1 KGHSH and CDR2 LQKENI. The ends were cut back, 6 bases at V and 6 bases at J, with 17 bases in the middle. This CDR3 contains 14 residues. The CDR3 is CASSTTEWWAEAFF. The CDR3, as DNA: TGTGCCAGCTCCACGACGGAATGGTGGGCTGAAGCTTTCTTT.

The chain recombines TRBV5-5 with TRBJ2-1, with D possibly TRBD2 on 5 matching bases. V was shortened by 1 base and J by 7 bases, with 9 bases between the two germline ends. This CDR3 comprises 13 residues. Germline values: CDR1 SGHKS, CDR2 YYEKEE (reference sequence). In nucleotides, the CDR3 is TGTGCCAGCAGCTTGTATACGGGGAATGAGCAGTTCTTC. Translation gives CASSLYTGNEQFF.

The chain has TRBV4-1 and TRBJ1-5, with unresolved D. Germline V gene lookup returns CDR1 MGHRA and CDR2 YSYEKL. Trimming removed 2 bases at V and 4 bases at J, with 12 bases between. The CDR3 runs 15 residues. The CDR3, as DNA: TGCGCCAGCAGCCAAAAGATGGCAGAGAATCAGCCCCAGCATTTT. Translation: CASSQKMAENQPQHF.

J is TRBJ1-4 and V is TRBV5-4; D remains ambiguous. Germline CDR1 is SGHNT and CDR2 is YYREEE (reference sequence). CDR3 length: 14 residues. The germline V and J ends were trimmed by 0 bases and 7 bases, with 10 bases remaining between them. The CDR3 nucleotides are TGTGCCAGCAGCTTGGACAAGGGAGGTGAAAAACTGTTTTTT. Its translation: CASSLDKGGEKLFF.

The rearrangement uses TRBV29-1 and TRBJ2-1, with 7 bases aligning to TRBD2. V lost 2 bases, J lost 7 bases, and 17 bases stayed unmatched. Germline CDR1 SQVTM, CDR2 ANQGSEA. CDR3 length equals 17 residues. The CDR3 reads CSVEPLSGATPRNEQFF. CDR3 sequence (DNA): TGCAGCGTTGAACCCTTAAGCGGGGCCACTCCTCGAAATGAGCAGTTCTTC.

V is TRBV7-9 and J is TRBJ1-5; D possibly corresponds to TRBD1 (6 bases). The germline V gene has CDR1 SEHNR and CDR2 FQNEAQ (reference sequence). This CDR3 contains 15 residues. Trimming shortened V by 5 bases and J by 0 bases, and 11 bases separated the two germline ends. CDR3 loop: CASSPGDPSNQPQHF. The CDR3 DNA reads TGTGCCAGCAGCCCAGGGGACCCTAGCAATCAGCCCCAGCATTTT.

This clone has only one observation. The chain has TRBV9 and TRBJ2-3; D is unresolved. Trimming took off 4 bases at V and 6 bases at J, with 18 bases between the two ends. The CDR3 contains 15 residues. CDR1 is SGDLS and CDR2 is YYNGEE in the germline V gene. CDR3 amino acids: CASSHPGQKADTQYF. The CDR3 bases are TGTGCCAGCAGCCACCCAGGCCAAAAAGCGGATACGCAGTATTTT.

Here the CDR3 DNA reads TGTGCCAGCACTATTCCGGACAGGGCTGAAAAACTGTTTTTT. Amino acid sequence: CASTIPDRAEKLFF. The V call is TRBV2, the J call TRBJ1-4; 8 bases line up with TRBD1. The CDR3 has 14 amino acids. CDR1 SNHLY and CDR2 FYNNEI come from the germline V gene. The trim removed 7 bases at V and 7 bases at J, leaving 8 bases unmatched.

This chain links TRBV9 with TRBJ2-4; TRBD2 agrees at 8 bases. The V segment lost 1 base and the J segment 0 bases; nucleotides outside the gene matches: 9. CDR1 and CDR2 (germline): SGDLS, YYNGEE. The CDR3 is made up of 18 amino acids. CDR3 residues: CASSVTSGPPLAKNIQYF. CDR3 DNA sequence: TGTGCCAGCAGCGTAACTAGCGGCCCCCCTTTAGCCAAAAACATTCAGTACTTC.

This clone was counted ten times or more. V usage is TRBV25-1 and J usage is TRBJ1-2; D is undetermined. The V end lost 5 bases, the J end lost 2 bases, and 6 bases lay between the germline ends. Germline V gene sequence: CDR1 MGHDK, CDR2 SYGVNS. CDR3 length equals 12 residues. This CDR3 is CASSNINYGYTF. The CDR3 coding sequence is TGTGCCAGCAGTAACATAAACTATGGCTACACCTTC.

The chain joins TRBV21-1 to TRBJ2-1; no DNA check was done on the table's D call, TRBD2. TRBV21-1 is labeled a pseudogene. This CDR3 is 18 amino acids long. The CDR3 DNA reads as TGTGCCAGCAGCAAAGATGGACTAGCGGGAGTTTTTTACAATGAGCAGTTCTTC. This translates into CASSKDGLAGVFYNEQFF.

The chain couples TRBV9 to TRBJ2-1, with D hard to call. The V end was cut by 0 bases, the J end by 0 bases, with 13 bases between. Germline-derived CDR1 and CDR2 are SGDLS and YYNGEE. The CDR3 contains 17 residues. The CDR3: CASSVAGASSSYNEQFF. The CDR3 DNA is TGTGCCAGCAGCGTAGCGGGCGCGTCTAGCTCCTACAATGAGCAGTTCTTC.

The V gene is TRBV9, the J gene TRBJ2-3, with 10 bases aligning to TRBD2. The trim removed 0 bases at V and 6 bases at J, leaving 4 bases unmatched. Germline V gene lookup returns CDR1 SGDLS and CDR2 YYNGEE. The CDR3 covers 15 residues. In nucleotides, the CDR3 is TGTGCCAGCAGCGTAGAAGCGGGGGGGCATGATACGCAGTATTTT. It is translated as CASSVEAGGHDTQYF.

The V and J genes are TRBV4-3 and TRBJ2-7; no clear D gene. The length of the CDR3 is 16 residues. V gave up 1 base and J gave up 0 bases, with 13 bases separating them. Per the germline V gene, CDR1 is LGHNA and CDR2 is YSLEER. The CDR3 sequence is CASSQVRTEDSYEQYF. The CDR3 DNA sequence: TGCGCCAGCAGCCAAGTAAGGACGGAAGACTCCTACGAGCAGTACTTC.

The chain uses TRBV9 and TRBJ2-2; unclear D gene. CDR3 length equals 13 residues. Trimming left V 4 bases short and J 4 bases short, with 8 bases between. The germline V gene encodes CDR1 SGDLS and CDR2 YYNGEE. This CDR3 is CASSSPATGELFF. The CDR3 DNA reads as TGTGCCAGCAGCTCCCCAGCCACCGGGGAGCTGTTTTTT.

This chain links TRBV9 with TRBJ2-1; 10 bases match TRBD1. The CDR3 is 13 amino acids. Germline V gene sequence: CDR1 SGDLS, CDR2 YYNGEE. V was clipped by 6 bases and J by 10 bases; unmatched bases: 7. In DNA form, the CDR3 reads TGTGCCAGCACCAGGGACAGGGGCCCCGAGCAGTTCTTC. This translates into CASTRDRGPEQFF. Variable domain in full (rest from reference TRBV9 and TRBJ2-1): DSGVTQTPKHLITATGQRVTLRCSPRSGDLSVYWYQQSLDQGLQFLIQYYNGEERAKGNILERFSAQQFPDLHSELNLSSLELGDSALYFCASTRDRGPEQFFGPGTRLTVL.

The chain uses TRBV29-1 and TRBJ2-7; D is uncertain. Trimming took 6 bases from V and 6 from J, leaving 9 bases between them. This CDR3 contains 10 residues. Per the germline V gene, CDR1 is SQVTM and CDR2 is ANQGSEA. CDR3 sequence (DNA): TGCAGCGTCCTGGTGTCCGAGCAGTACTTC. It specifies CSVLVSEQYF.